This T cell receptor (beta chain) emerged from a study of radiation and T cells in renal cell carcinoma. Profiled with immunoSEQ multiplex PCR; TCRdb holds only in-frame clones, not every one. The sample contains more than 150,000 clones, roughly 90% of which appear only once. Study-level points and caveats: From baseline, blood top tumor clonotypes peaked at 2 weeks post-radiation.

The V and J ends lost 4 bases and 0 bases, in that order; junction bases with no gene match: 6. Germline V gene data show CDR1 as SGHKS and CDR2 as YYEKEE (reference sequence). CDR3 length: 15 residues. Time point of the sample: blood 2 weeks post-SBRT. Treatment defined: 15 Gy SBRT to primary tumor, nephrectomy 4 weeks later. After SBRT, blood was collected at 2 and 4 weeks, plus baseline. A note on this clone: Its antigen is undetermined.

This receptor was identified in a woman aged 50 to 60 with renal cell carcinoma. This sequence joins TRBV5-5 and TRBJ2-7; 8 bases match TRBD1. Here the sequenced sample was blood, taken from a patient whose treatment included radiotherapy and nephrectomy. The DNA of the CDR3 is TGTGCCAGCAGCGCCTCAGGACAGGGCTCCTACGAGCAGTACTTC. Protein sequence: CASSASGQGSYEQYF.